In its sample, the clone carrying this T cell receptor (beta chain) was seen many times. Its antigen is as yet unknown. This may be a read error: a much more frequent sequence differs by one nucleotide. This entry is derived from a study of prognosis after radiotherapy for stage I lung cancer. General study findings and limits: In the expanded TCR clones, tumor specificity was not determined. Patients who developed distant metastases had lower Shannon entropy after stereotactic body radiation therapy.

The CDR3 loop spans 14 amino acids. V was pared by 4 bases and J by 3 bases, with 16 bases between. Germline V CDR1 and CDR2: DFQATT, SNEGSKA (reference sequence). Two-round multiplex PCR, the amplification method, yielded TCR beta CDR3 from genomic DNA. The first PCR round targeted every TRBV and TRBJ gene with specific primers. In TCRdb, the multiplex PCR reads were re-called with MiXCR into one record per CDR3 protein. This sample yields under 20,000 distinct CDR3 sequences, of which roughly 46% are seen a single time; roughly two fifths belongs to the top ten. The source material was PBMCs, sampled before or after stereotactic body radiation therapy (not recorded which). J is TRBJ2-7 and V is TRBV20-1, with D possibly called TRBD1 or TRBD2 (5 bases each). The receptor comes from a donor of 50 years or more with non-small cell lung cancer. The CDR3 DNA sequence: TGCAGTGCTAACCGGGGCAGGGTCCACTACGAGCAGTACTTC. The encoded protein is CSANRGRVHYEQYF.